The T cell receptor (beta chain) described here comes from a study of shared clonotypes between healthy human individuals. J lost 10 bases, V lost 2 bases, and 5 bases had no gene match. This CDR3 is built from 13 residues. Germline CDR1 and CDR2: MGHDK and SYGVNS. Several immunoSEQ plates held equal portions of the genomic DNA taken from each subset. Replicate PCRs for unsorted PBMC used around 270 ng DNA (approximately 30,000 T cell genomes). This table comes from immunoSEQ multiplex PCR, and its TCRdb copy is limited to in-frame clones, with some not included. The data hold approximately 500,000 clones, with around 73% observed a single time.

Source material: PBMCs. The clonotype originates from a woman aged 40 to 50 in good health. Some clones in this sample may be carry-over from other donors' samples. The V and J genes are TRBV25-1 and TRBJ2-1; 7 nucleotides align to TRBD2. CDR3 nucleotides: TGTGCCAGCAGTGAAGTCAGGACTAGAGAGCAGTTCTTC. Its protein product is CASSEVRTREQFF.